Shown below are 2 T cell receptor beta chains from a single sample sequenced in a study of blood T cell repertoires in COVID-19. Assay: immunoSEQ multiplex PCR; the TCRdb copy retains only in-frame clones and omits some. The sample carries roughly 230,000 clones, over 70% recorded once. The sequencing sample was made of peripheral blood. Source of these receptors: a woman of 80 years or more with acute or convalescent COVID-19.

This clone was observed a handful of times. This rearrangement joins TRBV28 to TRBJ1-1; the match to TRBD1 covers 8 bases. Germline trimming cut 3 bases from V and 10 bases from J; bases unmatched to any gene: 4. CDR1 and CDR2 (germline): MDHEN, SYDVKM. The CDR3 runs 12 residues. The DNA of the CDR3 is TGTGCCAGCAGTTTCCCGCAGGGGGCAGCTTTCTTT. The encoded protein is CASSFPQGAAFF.

The V call is TRBV7-9, the J call TRBJ2-2; D possibly corresponds to TRBD1 (6 bases). Trimming stripped 1 base from V and 7 bases from J, with 7 bases between. The CDR3 consists of 13 residues. Germline V gene lookup returns CDR1 SEHNR and CDR2 FQNEAQ (reference sequence). The CDR3 nucleotides are TGTGCCAGCAGCTTAGGAGGGGGCGGGGAGCTGTTTTTT. As protein: CASSLGGGGELFF.